The entry below describes one T cell receptor (beta chain). CDR3 length equals 16 residues. Germline V gene sequence: CDR1 MNHEY, CDR2 SMNVEV (reference sequence). The data belong to a study of T cell repertoires and Cas9 in healthy adults. Study-wide context: Characterization of SpCas9-reactive CD4 and CD8 T cells covered multi-effector potency, cytotoxicity and lineage.

Clones were sequenced by immunoSEQ multiplex PCR, and TCRdb holds only the in-frame ones, with some missing. The profile shows 11,000 to 15,000 clones, 85% to 90% of them singletons. This clonotype was sampled from a human donor in good health. The sample consisted of Tregs (CD4+, CD25+, CD127-, CD137-, CD154-) from PBMCs; culture status not recorded. The gene calls are TRBV27 and TRBJ2-5; the match to TRBD1 covers 7 bases. The tail of the sequence fits TRBJ2-7 better, so the J call may be wrong. The CDR3 protein is CASSLSLGTAWDEQYF. The CDR3 nucleotides are TGTGCCAGCAGTTTATCCTTGGGGACAGCGTGGGACGAGCAGTACTTC.